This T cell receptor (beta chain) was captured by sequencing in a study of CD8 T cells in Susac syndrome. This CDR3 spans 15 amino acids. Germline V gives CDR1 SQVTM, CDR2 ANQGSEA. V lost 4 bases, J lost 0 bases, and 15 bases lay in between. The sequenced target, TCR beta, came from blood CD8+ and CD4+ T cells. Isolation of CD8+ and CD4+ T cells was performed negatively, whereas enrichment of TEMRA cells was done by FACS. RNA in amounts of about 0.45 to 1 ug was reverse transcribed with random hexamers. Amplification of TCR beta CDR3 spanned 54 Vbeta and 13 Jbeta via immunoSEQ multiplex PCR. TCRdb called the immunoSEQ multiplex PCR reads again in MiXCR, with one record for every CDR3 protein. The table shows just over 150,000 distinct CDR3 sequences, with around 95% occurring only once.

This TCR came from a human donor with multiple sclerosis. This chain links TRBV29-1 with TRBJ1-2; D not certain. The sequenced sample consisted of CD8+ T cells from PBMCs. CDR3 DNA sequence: TGCAGCGTTGTGATCAGTATAGGCGCTAACTATGGCTACACCTTC. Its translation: CSVVISIGANYGYTF. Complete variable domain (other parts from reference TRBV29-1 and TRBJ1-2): SAVISQKPSRDICQRGTSLTIQCQVDSQVTMMFWYRQQPGQSLTLIATANQGSEATYESGFVIDKFPISRPNLTFSTLTVSNMSPEDSSIYLCSVVISIGANYGYTFGSGTRLTVV.